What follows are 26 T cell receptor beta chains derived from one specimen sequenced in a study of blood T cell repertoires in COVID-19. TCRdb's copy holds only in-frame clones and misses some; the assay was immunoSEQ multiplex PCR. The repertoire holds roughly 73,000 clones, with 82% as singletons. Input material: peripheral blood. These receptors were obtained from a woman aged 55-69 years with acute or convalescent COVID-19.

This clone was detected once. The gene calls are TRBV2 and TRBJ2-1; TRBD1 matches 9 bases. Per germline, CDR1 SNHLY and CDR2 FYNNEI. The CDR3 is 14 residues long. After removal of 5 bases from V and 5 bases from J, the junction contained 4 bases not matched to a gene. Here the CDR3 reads CASSYRDRDNEQFF. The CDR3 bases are TGTGCCAGCAGTTACCGGGACAGGGACAATGAGCAGTTCTTC. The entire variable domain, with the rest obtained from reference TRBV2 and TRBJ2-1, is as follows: EPEVTQTPSHQVTQMGQEVILRCVPISNHLYFYWYRQILGQKVEFLVSFYNNEISEKSEIFDDQFSVERPDGSNFTLKIRSTKLEDSAMYFCASSYRDRDNEQFFGPGTRLTVL.

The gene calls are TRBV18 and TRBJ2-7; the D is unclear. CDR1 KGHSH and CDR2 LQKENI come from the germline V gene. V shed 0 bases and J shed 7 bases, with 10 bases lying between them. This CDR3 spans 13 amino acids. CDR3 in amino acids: CASSPPSSEEQYF. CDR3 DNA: TGTGCCAGCTCACCACCCTCAAGCGAAGAGCAGTACTTC.

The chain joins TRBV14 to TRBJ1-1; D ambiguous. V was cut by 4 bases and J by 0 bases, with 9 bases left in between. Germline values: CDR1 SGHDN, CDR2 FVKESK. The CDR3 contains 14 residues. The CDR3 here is CASSRAGMNTEAFF. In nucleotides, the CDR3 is TGTGCCAGCAGCCGGGCAGGAATGAACACTGAAGCTTTCTTT.

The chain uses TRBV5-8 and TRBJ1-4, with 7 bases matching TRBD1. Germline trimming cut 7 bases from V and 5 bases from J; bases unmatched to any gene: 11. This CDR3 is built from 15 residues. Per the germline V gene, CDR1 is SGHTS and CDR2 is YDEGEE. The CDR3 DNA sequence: TGTGCCAGCCGTATGACAGGGACCAAAAATGAAAAACTGTTTTTT. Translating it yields CASRMTGTKNEKLFF.

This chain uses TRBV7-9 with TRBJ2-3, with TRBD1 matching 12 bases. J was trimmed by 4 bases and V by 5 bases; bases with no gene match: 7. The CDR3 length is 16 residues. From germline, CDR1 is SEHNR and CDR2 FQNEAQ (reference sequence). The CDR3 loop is CASSIGDRGPSDTQYF. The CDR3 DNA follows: TGTGCCAGCAGCATCGGGGACAGGGGGCCCTCAGATACGCAGTATTTT.

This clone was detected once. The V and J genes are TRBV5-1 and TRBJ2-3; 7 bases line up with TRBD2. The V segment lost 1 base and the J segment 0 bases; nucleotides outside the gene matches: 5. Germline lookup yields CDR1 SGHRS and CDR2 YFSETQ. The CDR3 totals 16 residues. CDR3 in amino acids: CASSLWGGRSTDTQYF. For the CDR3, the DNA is TGCGCCAGCAGCTTGTGGGGGGGTAGGAGCACAGATACGCAGTATTTT.

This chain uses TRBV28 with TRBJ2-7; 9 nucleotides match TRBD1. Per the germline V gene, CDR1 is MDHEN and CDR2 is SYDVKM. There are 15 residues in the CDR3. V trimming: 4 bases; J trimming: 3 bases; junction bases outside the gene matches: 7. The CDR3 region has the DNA TGTGCCAGCAGTTCCTCCGGGACAGGGATCTACGAGCAGTACTTC. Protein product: CASSSSGTGIYEQYF.

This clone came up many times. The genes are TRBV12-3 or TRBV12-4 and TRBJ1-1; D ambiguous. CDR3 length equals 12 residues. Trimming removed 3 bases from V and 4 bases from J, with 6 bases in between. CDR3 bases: TGTGCCAGCAGTTTTTTTAGCACTGAAGCTTTCTTT. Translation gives CASSFFSTEAFF.

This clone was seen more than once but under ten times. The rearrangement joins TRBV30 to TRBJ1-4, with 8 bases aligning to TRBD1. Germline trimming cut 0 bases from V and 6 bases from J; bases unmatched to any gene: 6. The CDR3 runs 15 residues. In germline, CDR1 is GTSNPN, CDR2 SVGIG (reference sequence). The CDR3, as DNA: TGTGCCTGGAGTGTGACAGGGGCAGAGGATGAAAAACTGTTTTTT. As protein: CAWSVTGAEDEKLFF.

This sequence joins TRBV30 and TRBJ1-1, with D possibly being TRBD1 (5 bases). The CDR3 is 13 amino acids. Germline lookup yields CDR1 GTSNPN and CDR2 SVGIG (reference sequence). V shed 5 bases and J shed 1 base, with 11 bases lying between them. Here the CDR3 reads CAWVRQGNTEAFF. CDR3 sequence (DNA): TGTGCCTGGGTGCGGCAGGGGAACACTGAAGCTTTCTTT.

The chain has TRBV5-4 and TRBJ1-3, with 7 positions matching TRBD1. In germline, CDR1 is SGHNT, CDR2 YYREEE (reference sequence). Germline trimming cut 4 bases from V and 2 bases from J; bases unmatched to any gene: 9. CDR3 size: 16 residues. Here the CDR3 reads CASSHRQGVAGNTIYF. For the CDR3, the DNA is TGTGCCAGCAGCCACAGACAGGGAGTCGCTGGAAACACCATATATTTT.

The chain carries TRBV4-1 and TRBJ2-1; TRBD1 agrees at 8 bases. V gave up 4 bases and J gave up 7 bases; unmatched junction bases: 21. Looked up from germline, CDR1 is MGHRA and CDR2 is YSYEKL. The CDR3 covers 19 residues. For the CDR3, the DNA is TGCGCCAGCAGCCCCATGGAGAGGGTTTACAGGGGGGTTTCGAATGAGCAGTTCTTC. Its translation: CASSPMERVYRGVSNEQFF.

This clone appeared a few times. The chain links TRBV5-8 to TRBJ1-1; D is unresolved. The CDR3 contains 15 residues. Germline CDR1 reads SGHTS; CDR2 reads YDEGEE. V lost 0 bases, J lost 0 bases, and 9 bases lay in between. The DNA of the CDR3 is TGTGCCAGCAGCTTGGTCGGGAAGATGAACACTGAAGCTTTCTTT. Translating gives CASSLVGKMNTEAFF.

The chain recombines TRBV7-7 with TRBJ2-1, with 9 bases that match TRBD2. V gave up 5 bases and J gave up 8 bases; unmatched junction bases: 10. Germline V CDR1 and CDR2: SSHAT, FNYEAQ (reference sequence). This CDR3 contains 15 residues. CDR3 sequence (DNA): TGTGCCAGCAGCCCGGGGACTAGCCCCTTATATGAGCAGTTCTTC. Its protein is CASSPGTSPLYEQFF.

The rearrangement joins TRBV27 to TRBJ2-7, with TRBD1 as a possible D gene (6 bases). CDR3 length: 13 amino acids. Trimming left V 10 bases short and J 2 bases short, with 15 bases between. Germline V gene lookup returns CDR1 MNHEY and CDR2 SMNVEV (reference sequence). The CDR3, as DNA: TGTGCCACCATAAGCGCAGGGGCCTACGAGCAGTACTTC. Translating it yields CATISAGAYEQYF.

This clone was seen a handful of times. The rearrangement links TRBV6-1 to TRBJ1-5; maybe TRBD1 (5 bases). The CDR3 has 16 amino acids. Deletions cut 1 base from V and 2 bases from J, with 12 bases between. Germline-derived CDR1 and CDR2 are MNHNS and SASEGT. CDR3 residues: CASSEGTRNGNQPQHF. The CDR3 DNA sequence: TGTGCCAGCAGTGAAGGGACAAGGAACGGCAATCAGCCCCAGCATTTT.

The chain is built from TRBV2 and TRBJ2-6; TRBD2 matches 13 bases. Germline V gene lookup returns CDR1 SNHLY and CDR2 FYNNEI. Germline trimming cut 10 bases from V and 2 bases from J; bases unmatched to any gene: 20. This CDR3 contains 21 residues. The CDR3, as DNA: TGTGCCACCACAGCAGGGGGGACTAGCGGGACTTCGGAGGCTGGGGCCAACGTCCTGACTTTC. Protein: CATTAGGTSGTSEAGANVLTF. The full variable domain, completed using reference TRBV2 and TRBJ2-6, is EPEVTQTPSHQVTQMGQEVILRCVPISNHLYFYWYRQILGQKVEFLVSFYNNEISEKSEIFDDQFSVERPDGSNFTLKIRSTKLEDSAMYFCATTAGGTSGTSEAGANVLTFGAGSRLTVL.

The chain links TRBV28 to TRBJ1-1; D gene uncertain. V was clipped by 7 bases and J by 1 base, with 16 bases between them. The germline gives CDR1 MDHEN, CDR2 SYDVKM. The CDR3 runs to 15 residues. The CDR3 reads CASNTIGGGNTEAFF. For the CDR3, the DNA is TGTGCCAGCAACACTATAGGTGGAGGGAACACTGAAGCTTTCTTT.

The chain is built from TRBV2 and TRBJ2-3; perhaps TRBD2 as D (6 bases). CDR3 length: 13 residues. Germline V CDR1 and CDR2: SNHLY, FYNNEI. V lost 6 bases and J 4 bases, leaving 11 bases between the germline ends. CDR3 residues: CASRRREADTQYF. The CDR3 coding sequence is TGTGCCAGCAGGAGGCGGGAAGCAGATACGCAGTATTTT. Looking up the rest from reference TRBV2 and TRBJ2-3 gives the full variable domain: EPEVTQTPSHQVTQMGQEVILRCVPISNHLYFYWYRQILGQKVEFLVSFYNNEISEKSEIFDDQFSVERPDGSNFTLKIRSTKLEDSAMYFCASRRREADTQYFGPGTRLTVL.

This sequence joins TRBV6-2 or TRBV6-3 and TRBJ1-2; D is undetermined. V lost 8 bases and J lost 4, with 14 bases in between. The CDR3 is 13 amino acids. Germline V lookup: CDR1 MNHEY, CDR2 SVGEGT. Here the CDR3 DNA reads TGTGCCAGCGGCCTGTGGAGTTCCTATGGCTACACCTTC. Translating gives CASGLWSSYGYTF.

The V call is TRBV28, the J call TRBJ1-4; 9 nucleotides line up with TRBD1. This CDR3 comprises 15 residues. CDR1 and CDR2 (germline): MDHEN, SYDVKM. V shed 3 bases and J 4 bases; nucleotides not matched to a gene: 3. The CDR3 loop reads CASSLAGQGNEKLFF. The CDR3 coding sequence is TGTGCCAGCAGTTTGGCGGGACAGGGTAATGAAAAACTGTTTTTT.

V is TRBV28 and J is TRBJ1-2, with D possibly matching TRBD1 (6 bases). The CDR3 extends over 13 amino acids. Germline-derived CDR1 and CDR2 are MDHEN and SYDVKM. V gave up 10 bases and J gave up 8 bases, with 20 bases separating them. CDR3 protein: CAIAGGGRLGYTF. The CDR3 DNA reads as TGTGCCATCGCGGGGGGCGGTCGATTGGGCTACACCTTC.

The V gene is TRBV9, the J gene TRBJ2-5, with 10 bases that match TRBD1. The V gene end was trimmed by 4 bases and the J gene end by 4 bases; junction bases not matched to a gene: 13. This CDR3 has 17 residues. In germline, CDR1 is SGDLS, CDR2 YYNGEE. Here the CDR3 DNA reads TGTGCCAGCAGCCCCCATCCTAGTGGGACAGGGGTAGAGACCCAGTACTTC. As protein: CASSPHPSGTGVETQYF.

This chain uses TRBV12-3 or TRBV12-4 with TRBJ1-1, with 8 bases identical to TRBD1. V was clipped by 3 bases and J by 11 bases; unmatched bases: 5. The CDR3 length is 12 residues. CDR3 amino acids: CASSFGQGVAFF. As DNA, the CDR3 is TGTGCCAGCAGTTTTGGACAGGGAGTCGCTTTCTTT.

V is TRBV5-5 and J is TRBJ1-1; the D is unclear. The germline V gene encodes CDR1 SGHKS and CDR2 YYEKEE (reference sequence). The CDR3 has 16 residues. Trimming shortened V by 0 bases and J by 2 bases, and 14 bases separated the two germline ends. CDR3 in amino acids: CASSLGGVAFNTEAFF. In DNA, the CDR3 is TGTGCCAGCAGCTTGGGGGGAGTGGCCTTTAACACTGAAGCTTTCTTT.

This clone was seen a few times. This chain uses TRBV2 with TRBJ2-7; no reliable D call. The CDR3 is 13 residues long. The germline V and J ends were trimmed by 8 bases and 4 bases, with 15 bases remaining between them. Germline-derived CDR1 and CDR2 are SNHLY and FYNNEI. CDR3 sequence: CASRLAETYEQYF. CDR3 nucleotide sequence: TGTGCCAGCCGCCTCGCGGAGACTTACGAGCAGTACTTC.